This T cell receptor (beta chain) came from a study of cytomegalovirus exposure and HLA in healthy donors. Broader study findings: Previously analyzed data showed that most TCR beta V segments were productive at a frequency of about 87% or about 30%.

Trimming cost V 6 bases and J 1 base, with 15 bases left between them. Germline-derived CDR1 and CDR2 are SQVTM and ANQGSEA. This CDR3 is built from 14 residues. Primers: 60 Vbeta forward and 13 Jbeta reverse. Only in-frame clones appear in the TCRdb table, and some are missing; sequencing was by immunoSEQ multiplex PCR. The repertoire shows more than 200,000 clones; the top ten hold under 1%. On this clone: Antigen unknown.

This clonotype originated in a woman under 40 in good health and CMV-seropositive. V gene TRBV29-1 combines with J gene TRBJ2-5; D possibly corresponds to TRBD1 (5 bases). The specimen was PBMCs. The CDR3 sequence: CSVFDTGTQETQYF. In nucleotides, the CDR3 is TGCAGCGTATTCGATACAGGTACCCAAGAGACCCAGTACTTC. The full variable domain, its missing parts supplied by reference TRBV29-1 and TRBJ2-5, is SAVISQKPSRDICQRGTSLTIQCQVDSQVTMMFWYRQQPGQSLTLIATANQGSEATYESGFVIDKFPISRPNLTFSTLTVSNMSPEDSSIYLCSVFDTGTQETQYFGPGTRLLVL.